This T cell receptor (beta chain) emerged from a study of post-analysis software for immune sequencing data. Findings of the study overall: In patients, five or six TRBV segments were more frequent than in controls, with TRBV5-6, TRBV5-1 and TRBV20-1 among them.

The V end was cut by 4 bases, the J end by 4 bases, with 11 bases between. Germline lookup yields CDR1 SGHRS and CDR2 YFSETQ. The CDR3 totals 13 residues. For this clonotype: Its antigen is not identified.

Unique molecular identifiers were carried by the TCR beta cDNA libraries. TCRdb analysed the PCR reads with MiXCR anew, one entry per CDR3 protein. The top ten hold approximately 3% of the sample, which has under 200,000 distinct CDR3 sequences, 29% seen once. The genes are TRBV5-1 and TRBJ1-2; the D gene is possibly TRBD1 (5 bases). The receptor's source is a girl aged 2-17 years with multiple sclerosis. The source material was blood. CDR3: CASSQGRTYGYTF. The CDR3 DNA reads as TGCGCCAGCAGCCAGGGACGGACCTATGGCTACACCTTC. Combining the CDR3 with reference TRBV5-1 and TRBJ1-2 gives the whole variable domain KAGVTQTPRYLIKTRGQQVTLSCSPISGHRSVSWYQQTPGQGLQFLFEYFSETQRNKGNFPGRFSGRQFSNSRSEMNVSTLELGDSALYLCASSQGRTYGYTFGSGTRLTVV.